This T cell receptor (beta chain) stems from a study of T-cell memory formation after mild COVID-19. TCRdb re-called the 5' RACE reads through MiXCR, storing one row per CDR3 protein. The table records a few hundred thousand distinct CDR3 sequences, roughly 8.2% of them present only once. The CDR3 runs 15 residues. Looked up from germline, CDR1 is SEHNR and CDR2 is FQNEAQ (reference sequence). V gave up 5 bases and J gave up 9 bases, with 20 bases separating them. This clonotype was counted at least ten times. Sequenced material: PBMCs or a T cell subset sorted from them (not recorded which). J is TRBJ2-1 and V is TRBV7-9; either TRBD1 or TRBD2 may supply D (5 bases each). The sequence was collected from a man aged 18 to 29 who had mild COVID-19 (a few samples of this study predate the infection). Cell type and time point are not known. CDR3 amino acids: CASSPGIAGGSEQFF. In DNA, the CDR3 is TGTGCCAGCAGCCCCGGGATAGCTGGGGGTTCTGAGCAGTTCTTC.